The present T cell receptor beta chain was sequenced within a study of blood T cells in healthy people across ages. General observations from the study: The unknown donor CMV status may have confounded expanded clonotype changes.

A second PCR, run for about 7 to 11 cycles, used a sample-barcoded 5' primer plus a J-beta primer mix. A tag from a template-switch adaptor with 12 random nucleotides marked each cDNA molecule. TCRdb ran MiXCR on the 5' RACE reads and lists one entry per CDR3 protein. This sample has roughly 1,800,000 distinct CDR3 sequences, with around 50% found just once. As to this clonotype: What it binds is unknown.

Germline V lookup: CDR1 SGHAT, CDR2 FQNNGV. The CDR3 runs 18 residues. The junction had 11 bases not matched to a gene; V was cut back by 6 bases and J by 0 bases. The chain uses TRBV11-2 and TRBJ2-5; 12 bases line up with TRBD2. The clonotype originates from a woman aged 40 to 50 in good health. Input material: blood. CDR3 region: CASRKVFLAGGYQETQYF. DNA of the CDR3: TGTGCCAGCAGGAAAGTGTTTCTAGCGGGGGGGTACCAAGAGACCCAGTACTTC.